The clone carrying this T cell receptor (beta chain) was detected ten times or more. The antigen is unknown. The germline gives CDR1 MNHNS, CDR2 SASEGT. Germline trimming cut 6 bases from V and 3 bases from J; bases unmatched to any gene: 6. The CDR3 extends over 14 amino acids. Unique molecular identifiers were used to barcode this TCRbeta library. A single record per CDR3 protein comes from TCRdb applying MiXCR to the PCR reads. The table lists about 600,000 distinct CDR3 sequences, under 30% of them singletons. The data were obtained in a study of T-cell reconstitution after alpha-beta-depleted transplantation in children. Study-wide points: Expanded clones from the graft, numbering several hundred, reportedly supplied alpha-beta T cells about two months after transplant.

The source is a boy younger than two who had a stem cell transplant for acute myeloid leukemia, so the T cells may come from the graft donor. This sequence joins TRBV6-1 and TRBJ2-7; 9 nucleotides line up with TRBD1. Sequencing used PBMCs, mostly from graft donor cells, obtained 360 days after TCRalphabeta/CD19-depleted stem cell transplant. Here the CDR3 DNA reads TGTGCCAGCAGCCCAACAGGGGGCGGCTACGAGCAGTACGTC. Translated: CASSPTGGGYEQYV.